Following are 30 T cell receptor beta chains from one sample sequenced in a study of radiotherapy plus CTLA-4 blockade in lung cancer. Clones were read by immunoSEQ multiplex PCR, and TCRdb kept only the in-frame ones, dropping some. There are about 45,000 clones in the sample; 60% to 80% occur only once, and 8.3% lies in the top ten. The sequencing here drew on peripheral blood, taken from a patient treated with radiotherapy plus ipilimumab. The origin of the receptors is a human donor with non-small cell lung cancer who had stable disease on radiotherapy plus ipilimumab.

This clone has more than one count but fewer than ten. The rearrangement links TRBV7-2 to TRBJ2-5, with 7 bases fitting TRBD2. The CDR3 length is 14 residues. Trimming at V came to 3 bases and at J to 5 bases, leaving 6 bases not matched to a gene. In germline, CDR1 is SGHTA, CDR2 FQGNSA. The CDR3 DNA follows: TGTGCCAGCAGCTTTCCGGGGGGTCGGGAGACCCAGTACTTC. Amino acids: CASSFPGGRETQYF.

The chain recombines TRBV10-3 with TRBJ2-2; D might be TRBD2 (7 bases). The germline gives CDR1 ENHRY, CDR2 SYGVKD. V was cut by 7 bases and J by 4 bases, with 13 bases left in between. The CDR3 is 14 amino acids. CDR3 loop: CAIIGGPGTGELFF. CDR3 in DNA: TGTGCCATCATCGGGGGGCCCGGCACCGGGGAGCTGTTTTTT.

J is TRBJ1-4 and V is TRBV10-3; D not certain. The germline V and J ends were trimmed by 7 bases and 8 bases, with 17 bases remaining between them. The germline CDR1 and CDR2 sequences are ENHRY and SYGVKD. The CDR3 loop spans 14 amino acids. For the CDR3, the DNA is TGTGCCATCACCGACTCGGAGGGTGAGGAAAAACTGTTTTTT. Translating it yields CAITDSEGEEKLFF.

The sample holds one count of this clone. The chain recombines TRBV2 with TRBJ1-2; no clear D. CDR3 length: 13 residues. The V end lost 3 bases, the J end lost 4 bases, and 9 bases lay between the germline ends. Germline CDR1 SNHLY, CDR2 FYNNEI. The CDR3 loop is CASSDFLLYGYTF. In nucleotides, the CDR3 is TGTGCCAGCAGTGATTTCCTACTCTATGGCTACACCTTC. Looking up the rest from reference TRBV2 and TRBJ1-2 gives the full variable domain: EPEVTQTPSHQVTQMGQEVILRCVPISNHLYFYWYRQILGQKVEFLVSFYNNEISEKSEIFDDQFSVERPDGSNFTLKIRSTKLEDSAMYFCASSDFLLYGYTFGSGTRLTVV.

The V and J genes are TRBV18 and TRBJ2-1; no reliable D call. Trimming removed 0 bases at V and 9 bases at J, with 6 bases between. Germline values: CDR1 KGHSH, CDR2 LQKENI. CDR3 size: 12 residues. The CDR3 protein is CASSPPLGEQFF. In DNA form, the CDR3 reads TGTGCCAGCTCACCACCCTTGGGTGAGCAGTTCTTC.

This clone was detected a few times. The J gene is TRBJ2-7, the V gene TRBV7-8, with 8 positions matching TRBD1. Germline lookup yields CDR1 SGHVS and CDR2 FQNEAQ. V lost 5 bases to trimming and J lost 1 base; unmatched junction nucleotides: 7. The CDR3 consists of 15 residues. The CDR3 protein is CASSPRQGPSYEQYF. The CDR3 DNA reads TGTGCCAGCAGCCCCAGACAGGGGCCTTCCTACGAGCAGTACTTC. Using reference TRBV7-8 and TRBJ2-7 for the parts outside the CDR3, the full variable domain is GAGVSQSPRYKVAKRGQDVALRCDPISGHVSLFWYQQALGQGPEFLTYFQNEAQLDKSGLPSDRFFAERPEGSVSTLKIQRTQQEDSAVYLCASSPRQGPSYEQYFGPGTRLTVT.

The gene calls are TRBV6-5 and TRBJ1-3; D may be TRBD1 (5 bases). The V gene's germline CDR1 is MNHEY and CDR2 SVGAGI. V lost 5 bases, J lost 0 bases, and 11 bases lay in between. The CDR3 has 15 residues. The CDR3 spells CASSTMRGSGNTIYF. DNA for the CDR3: TGTGCCAGCAGTACAATGAGGGGCTCTGGAAACACCATATATTTT.

This clone turned up a few times. The V and J genes are TRBV5-8 and TRBJ2-6; a possible D gene is TRBD1 (6 bases). Trimming pared 5 bases from V and 2 bases from J, leaving 11 bases between. This CDR3 has 15 residues. Germline CDR1 reads SGHTS; CDR2 reads YDEGEE. The CDR3 loop reads CASSRSGAGANVLTF. The CDR3 DNA is TGTGCCAGCAGTAGGTCAGGGGCTGGGGCCAACGTCCTGACTTTC.

The chain has TRBV6-5 and TRBJ2-3; 7 bases agree with TRBD2. Germline assignment: CDR1 MNHEY and CDR2 SVGAGI. The CDR3 sequence is 14 residues long. Trimming at V came to 7 bases and at J to 5 bases, leaving 9 bases not matched to a gene. This chain's CDR3 is CASTNVGREDTQYF. CDR3 nucleotides: TGTGCCAGCACCAATGTGGGGAGGGAAGATACGCAGTATTTT.

The chain has TRBV7-3 and TRBJ2-3; possibly TRBD1 for D (6 bases). V lost 4 bases and J lost 4, with 15 bases in between. This CDR3 comprises 15 residues. Germline values: CDR1 SGHTA, CDR2 FQGTGA. CDR3 in DNA: TGTGCCAGCAGCTCAGGGGTAGGGTCGGCAGATACGCAGTATTTT. Translated, it gives CASSSGVGSADTQYF.

In this sample, this clone turned up once. Relative to the germline gene, one junction end is altered; a read error may explain this. In DNA, the CDR3 is TGTGCCAGCAGCTTAAGGGGGAACGCCGGGGAGCTGTTTTTT. This encodes CASSLRGNAGELFF. The V and J genes are TRBV7-9 and TRBJ2-2, with TRBD1 as a possible D gene (6 bases). The CDR3 extends over 14 amino acids. From germline, CDR1 is SEHNR and CDR2 FQNEAQ (reference sequence).

J is TRBJ1-2 and V is TRBV29-1; 10 nucleotides line up with TRBD1. Germline-derived CDR1 and CDR2 are SQVTM and ANQGSEA. V dropped 5 bases and J dropped 1; count of bases not matched to a gene: 4. CDR3 length: 14 amino acids. Written as DNA, the CDR3 is TGCAGCGTTTCCGGGACAGGGGTTAACTATGGCTACACCTTC. It encodes CSVSGTGVNYGYTF.

CDR3 region: CASSSRTGSYEQYF. The CDR3 nucleotides are TGTGCCAGCAGCTCAAGGACTGGATCCTACGAGCAGTACTTC. The chain carries TRBV6-5 and TRBJ2-7; weak D call: TRBD2 (5 bases). Trimming removed 6 bases at V and 1 base at J, with 13 bases between. The CDR3 sequence is 14 residues long. Germline V gives CDR1 MNHEY, CDR2 SVGAGI.

This sequence joins TRBV5-6 and TRBJ2-3; D uncertain. Trimming shortened V by 0 bases and J by 4 bases, and 21 bases separated the two germline ends. From germline, CDR1 is SGHDT and CDR2 YYEEEE. This CDR3 has 18 residues. In DNA, the CDR3 is TGTGCCAGCAGCTTGGCCGAAATCAGGCTCTCCAGAGCAGATACGCAGTATTTT. This encodes CASSLAEIRLSRADTQYF.

This chain links TRBV6-1 with TRBJ2-1; D uncertain. The CDR3 runs 10 residues. CDR1 and CDR2 (germline): MNHNS, SASEGT. V lost 5 bases to trimming and J lost 13 bases, with 9 bases between them. This CDR3 is CASSRPYQFF. Written as DNA, the CDR3 is TGTGCCAGCAGTAGACCGTATCAGTTCTTC.

This clone turned up a few times. This rearrangement joins TRBV19 to TRBJ2-1; 11 bases map to TRBD2. Unmatched junction bases numbered 5, after V lost 5 bases and J lost 5 bases. The CDR3 is 15 amino acids. Germline assignment: CDR1 LNHDA and CDR2 SQIVND (reference sequence). The CDR3 region has the DNA TGTGCCAGTAGTCCCAGACTAGCGGGGAACAATGAGCAGTTCTTC. This gives the protein CASSPRLAGNNEQFF.

The chain recombines TRBV19 with TRBJ1-5, with D perhaps matching TRBD1 (5 bases). The CDR3 extends over 15 amino acids. V lost 7 bases and J 3 bases, leaving 16 bases between the germline ends. Germline V gene lookup returns CDR1 LNHDA and CDR2 SQIVND (reference sequence). The DNA of the CDR3 is TGTGCCAGTAACGGTGGCGGCAGGGTCAATCAGCCCCAGCATTTT. Residues: CASNGGGRVNQPQHF.

The chain couples TRBV7-6 to TRBJ2-2; maybe TRBD1 (5 bases). The V gene lost 5 bases and the J gene lost 9 bases, with 34 bases spanning the gap. This CDR3 contains 20 residues. The germline V gene encodes CDR1 SGHVS and CDR2 FNYEAQ. This CDR3 reads CASSPISLTNRGTAARELFF. The DNA of the CDR3 is TGTGCCAGCAGCCCCATTAGTCTCACGAATAGGGGTACGGCTGCTCGGGAGCTGTTTTTT.

This chain uses TRBV7-8 with TRBJ1-3; no clear D gene. Trimming stripped 4 bases from V and 8 bases from J, with 15 bases between. Germline CDR1 reads SGHVS; CDR2 reads FQNEAQ. This CDR3 has 14 residues. The CDR3 nucleotides read TGTGCCAGCAGCTCCGGATCTTGGGCGGACACCATATATTTT. It codes for CASSSGSWADTIYF.

J is TRBJ1-2 and V is TRBV9, with TRBD1 as a possible D gene (6 bases). Germline V gives CDR1 SGDLS, CDR2 YYNGEE. CDR3 size: 15 residues. Trimming pared 0 bases from V and 7 bases from J, leaving 16 bases between. The CDR3 protein is CASSVGPDSRGGYTF. The CDR3 coding sequence is TGTGCCAGCAGCGTAGGCCCGGACAGCCGAGGTGGCTACACCTTC.

This clone rates as medium-sized. V usage is TRBV5-8 and J usage is TRBJ2-5; D might be TRBD1 (5 bases). CDR1 and CDR2 (germline): SGHTS, YDEGEE. The CDR3 loop spans 13 amino acids. The ends were cut back, 1 base at V and 2 bases at J, with 6 bases in the middle. CDR3 protein: CASSLRQQETQYF. CDR3 bases: TGTGCCAGCAGCTTGCGACAGCAAGAGACCCAGTACTTC.

The chain uses TRBV7-2 and TRBJ1-3; a weak D match, TRBD1 (6 bases). Germline V CDR1 and CDR2: SGHTA, FQGNSA. The CDR3 extends over 15 amino acids. Trimming took 1 base from V and 2 from J, leaving 9 bases between them. DNA of the CDR3: TGTGCCAGCAGCTTAGGGGGGGGCGCTGGAAACACCATATATTTT. Amino acid sequence: CASSLGGGAGNTIYF.

Concerning this clone itself: The CDR3 end shows no conserved phenylalanine or tryptophan, and so a read error is likely. It is unclear where the CDR3 begins or ends on the DNA, so no DNA is shown, and the CDR3 is as TCRdb lists it. The J gene is TRBJ1-4, the V gene TRBV11-3. A total of 8 residues make up the CDR3, ends included. CDR1 and CDR2 (germline): SGHNT, YENEEA. CDR3 in amino acids: CASIPIVG.

This chain connects TRBV25-1 to TRBJ2-1; D remains ambiguous. Germline loops: CDR1 MGHDK, CDR2 SYGVNS. Trimming removed 6 bases from V and 7 bases from J, with 13 bases in between. This CDR3 region has 13 residues. CDR3 sequence: CASSTAYRNEQFF. CDR3 bases: TGTGCCAGCAGCACAGCTTATCGGAATGAGCAGTTCTTC.

This chain connects TRBV9 to TRBJ2-2; 8 nucleotides match TRBD2. Germline CDR1 reads SGDLS; CDR2 reads YYNGEE. V trimming: 4 bases; J trimming: 3 bases; junction bases outside the gene matches: 5. The CDR3 sequence is 15 residues long. The CDR3 coding sequence is TGTGCCAGCAGCTCCAGCGGGGGCGACACCGGGGAGCTGTTTTTT. Translating gives CASSSSGGDTGELFF.

The rearrangement joins TRBV9 to TRBJ1-2, with 7 bases aligning to TRBD1. CDR1 and CDR2 (germline): SGDLS, YYNGEE. Trimming removed 3 bases from V and 3 bases from J; junction bases left unmatched: 8. CDR3 length: 15 amino acids. The CDR3 DNA reads TGTGCCAGCAGCGAACAGACAGGGAACTACTATGGCTACACCTTC. It codes for CASSEQTGNYYGYTF.

The J gene is TRBJ2-4, the V gene TRBV13, with 9 bases aligning to TRBD1. CDR1 is PRHDT, CDR2 FYEKMQ, per germline (reference sequence). The V and J ends lost 8 bases and 4 bases, in that order; junction bases with no gene match: 3. This CDR3 is built from 13 residues. CDR3: CASRGQGKNIQYF. As DNA, the CDR3 is TGTGCCAGCCGGGGACAGGGAAAAAACATTCAGTACTTC. Filled out from reference TRBV13 and TRBJ2-4, the complete variable domain reads AAGVIQSPRHLIKEKRETATLKCYPIPRHDTVYWYQQGPGQDPQFLISFYEKMQSDKGSIPDRFSAQQFSDYHSELNMSSLELGDSALYFCASRGQGKNIQYFGAGTRLSVL.

The chain joins TRBV5-8 to TRBJ1-6; D is undetermined. Germline V gene lookup returns CDR1 SGHTS and CDR2 YDEGEE. Trimming pared 4 bases from V and 7 bases from J, leaving 15 bases between. This CDR3 spans 15 amino acids. This CDR3 reads CASSIRRGGNSPLHF. The CDR3 nucleotides are TGTGCCAGCAGCATCCGGCGCGGCGGGAATTCACCCCTCCACTTT. The variable domain in full, with the rest retrieved from reference TRBV5-8 and TRBJ1-6, is EAGVTQSPTHLIKTRGQQATLRCSPISGHTSVYWYQQALGLGLQFLLWYDEGEERNRGNFPPRFSGRQFPNYSSELNVNALELEDSALYLCASSIRRGGNSPLHFGNGTRLTVT.

V and J are TRBV13 and TRBJ1-6, with D unresolved. The length of the CDR3 is 15 residues. The germline gives CDR1 PRHDT, CDR2 FYEKMQ (reference sequence). V lost 1 base and J 5 bases, leaving 9 bases between the germline ends. Here the CDR3 DNA reads TGTGCCAGCAGCTTAGTCCAGGCCAATAATTCACCCCTCCACTTT. This codes for CASSLVQANNSPLHF.

The chain uses TRBV19 and TRBJ1-4; 10 nucleotides agree with TRBD1. Losses at the gene ends were 5 bases for V and 8 bases for J; bases not matched to a gene: 17. The CDR3 is 18 residues long. Germline V gene sequence: CDR1 LNHDA, CDR2 SQIVND (reference sequence). This chain's CDR3 is CASSGTGVSSLVLEKLFF. In nucleotides, the CDR3 is TGTGCCAGTAGTGGGACAGGGGTCTCAAGTCTGGTTCTGGAAAAACTGTTTTTT.